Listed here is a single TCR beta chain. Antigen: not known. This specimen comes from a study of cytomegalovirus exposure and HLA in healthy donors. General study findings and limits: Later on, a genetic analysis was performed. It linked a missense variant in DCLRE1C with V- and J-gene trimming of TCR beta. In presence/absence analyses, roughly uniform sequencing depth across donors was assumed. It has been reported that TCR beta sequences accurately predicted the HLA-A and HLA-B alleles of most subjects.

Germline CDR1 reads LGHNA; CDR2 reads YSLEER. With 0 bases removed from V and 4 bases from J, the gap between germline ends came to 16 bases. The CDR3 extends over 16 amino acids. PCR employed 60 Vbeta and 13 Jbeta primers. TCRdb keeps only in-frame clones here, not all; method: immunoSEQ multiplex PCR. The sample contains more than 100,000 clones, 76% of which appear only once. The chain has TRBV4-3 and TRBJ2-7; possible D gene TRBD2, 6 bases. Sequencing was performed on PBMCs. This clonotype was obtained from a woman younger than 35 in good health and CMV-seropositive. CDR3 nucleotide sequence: TGCGCCAGCAGCCAAGATCGTGGCGGGACGGGATACGAGCAGTACTTC. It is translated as CASSQDRGGTGYEQYF.